In this sample, the clone carrying this T cell receptor beta chain turned up a few times. The antigen remains unidentified. From alopecia areata patients, lesional scalp punch biopsies and peripheral blood were collected. The data originate from a study of CD8+ T cells in alopecia areata. Study-wide findings and caveats: Unlike in mice, where it was clearer, TCR sharing across patients was less clear, possibly HLA-related.

Looked up from germline, CDR1 is MNHNY and CDR2 is SVGAGI (reference sequence). The V and J ends lost 4 bases and 9 bases respectively, with 12 bases between them. The CDR3 is 13 residues long. The sequencing template was cDNA reverse transcribed from extracted RNA. The assay was immunoSEQ multiplex PCR, and TCRdb's table has in-frame clones only and misses some. The sample contains some 240,000 clones, 57% of which appear only once. The rearrangement links TRBV6-6 to TRBJ2-2; tentative D call: TRBD2 (5 bases). The sample in question was CD4+ T cells sorted from blood, obtained at week 0. The sequence derives from a human donor with alopecia areata. CDR3 sequence reads: CASSSRDFRELFF. The CDR3 region has the DNA TGTGCCAGCAGTTCCCGGGATTTCCGGGAGCTGTTTTTT.